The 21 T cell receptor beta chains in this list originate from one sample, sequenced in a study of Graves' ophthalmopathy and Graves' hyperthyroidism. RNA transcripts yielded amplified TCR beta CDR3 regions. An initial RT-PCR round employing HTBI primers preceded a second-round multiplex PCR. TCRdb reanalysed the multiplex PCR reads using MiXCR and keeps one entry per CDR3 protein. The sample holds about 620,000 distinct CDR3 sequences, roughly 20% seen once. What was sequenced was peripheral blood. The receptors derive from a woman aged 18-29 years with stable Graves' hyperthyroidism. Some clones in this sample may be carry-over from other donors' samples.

CDR3 nucleotide sequence: TGTGCCAGCTCACCACGGACAGGCGGTAGAGCTAACTATGGCTACACCTTC. Amino acid sequence: CASSPRTGGRANYGYTF. The V and J genes are TRBV18 and TRBJ1-2, with TRBD1 identical over 7 bases. Per the germline V gene, CDR1 is KGHSH and CDR2 is LQKENI. The CDR3 totals 17 residues. Trimming at V came to 1 base and at J to 0 bases, leaving 8 bases not matched to a gene. The variable domain in full, completed from reference TRBV18 and TRBJ1-2, reads NAGVMQNPRHLVRRRGQEARLRCSPMKGHSHVYWYRQLPEEGLKFMVYLQKENIIDESGMPKERFSAEFPKEGPSILRIQQVVRGDSAAYFCASSPRTGGRANYGYTFGSGTRLTVV.

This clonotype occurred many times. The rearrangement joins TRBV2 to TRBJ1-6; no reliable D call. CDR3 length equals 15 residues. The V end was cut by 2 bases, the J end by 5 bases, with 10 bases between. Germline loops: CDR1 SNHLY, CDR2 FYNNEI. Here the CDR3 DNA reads TGTGCCAGCAGTGAACGGTCTCCGGATAATTCACCCCTCCACTTT. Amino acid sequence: CASSERSPDNSPLHF.

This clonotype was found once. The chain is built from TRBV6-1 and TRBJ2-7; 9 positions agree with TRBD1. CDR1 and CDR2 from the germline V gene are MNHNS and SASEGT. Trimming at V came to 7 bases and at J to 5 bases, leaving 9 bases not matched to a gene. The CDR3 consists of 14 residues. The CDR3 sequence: CASTAGTGRHEQYF. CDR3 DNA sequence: TGTGCCAGCACCGCCGGGACAGGGAGGCACGAGCAGTACTTC.

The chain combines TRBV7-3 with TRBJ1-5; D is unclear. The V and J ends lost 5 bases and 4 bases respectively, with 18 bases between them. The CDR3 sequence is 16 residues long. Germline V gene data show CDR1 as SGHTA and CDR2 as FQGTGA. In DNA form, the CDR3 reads TGTGCCAGCAGCAGCGGTTGCTGGGCCGAAAATCAGCCCCAGCATTTT. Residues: CASSSGCWAENQPQHF. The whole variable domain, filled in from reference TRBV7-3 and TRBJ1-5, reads GAGVSQTPSNKVTEKGKYVELRCDPISGHTALYWYRQSLGQGPEFLIYFQGTGAADDSGLPNDRFFAVRPEGSVSTLKIQRTERGDSAVYLCASSSGCWAENQPQHFGDGTRLSIL.

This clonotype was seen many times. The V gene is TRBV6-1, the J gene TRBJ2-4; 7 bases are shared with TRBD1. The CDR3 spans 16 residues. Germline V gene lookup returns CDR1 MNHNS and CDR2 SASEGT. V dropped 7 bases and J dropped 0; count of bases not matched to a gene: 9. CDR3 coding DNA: TGTGCCAGCAAAACAGGGGCAGTCTTAGCCAAAAACATTCAGTACTTC. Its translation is CASKTGAVLAKNIQYF.

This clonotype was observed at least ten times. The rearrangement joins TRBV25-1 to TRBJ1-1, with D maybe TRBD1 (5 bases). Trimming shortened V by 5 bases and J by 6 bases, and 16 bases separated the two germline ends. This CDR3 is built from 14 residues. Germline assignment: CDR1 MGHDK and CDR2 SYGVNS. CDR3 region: CASSLQGGKAEAFF. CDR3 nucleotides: TGTGCCAGCAGTCTGCAGGGTGGGAAGGCTGAAGCTTTCTTT.

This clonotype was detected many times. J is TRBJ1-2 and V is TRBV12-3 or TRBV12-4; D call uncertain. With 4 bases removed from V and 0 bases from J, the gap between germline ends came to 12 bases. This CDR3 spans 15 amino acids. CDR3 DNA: TGTGCCAGCAGTTCCCCCGGGGTCCCTAACTATGGCTACACCTTC. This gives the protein CASSSPGVPNYGYTF.

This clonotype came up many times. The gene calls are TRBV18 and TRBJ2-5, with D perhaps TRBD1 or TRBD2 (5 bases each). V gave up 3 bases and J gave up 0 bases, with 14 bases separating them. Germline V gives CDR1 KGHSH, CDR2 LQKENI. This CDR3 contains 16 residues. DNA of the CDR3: TGTGCCAGCTCACCTATTCCGGGACCGAACCAAGAGACCCAGTACTTC. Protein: CASSPIPGPNQETQYF.

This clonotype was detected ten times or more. The CDR3 DNA reads TGCGCCAGCAGCCGAAACAGGGGCAACCAAGAGACCCAGTACTTC. As protein: CASSRNRGNQETQYF. The V call is TRBV4-1, the J call TRBJ2-5, with 7 bases lining up with TRBD1. Germline V gene data show CDR1 as MGHRA and CDR2 as YSYEKL. CDR3 length equals 15 residues. The V segment lost 4 bases and the J segment 0 bases; nucleotides outside the gene matches: 5.

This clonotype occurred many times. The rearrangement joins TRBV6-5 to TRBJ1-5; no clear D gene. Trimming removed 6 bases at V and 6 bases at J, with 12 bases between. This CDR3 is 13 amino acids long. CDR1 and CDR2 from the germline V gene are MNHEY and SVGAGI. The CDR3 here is CASSPDGVQPQHF. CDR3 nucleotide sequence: TGTGCCAGCAGCCCTGATGGGGTTCAGCCCCAGCATTTT.

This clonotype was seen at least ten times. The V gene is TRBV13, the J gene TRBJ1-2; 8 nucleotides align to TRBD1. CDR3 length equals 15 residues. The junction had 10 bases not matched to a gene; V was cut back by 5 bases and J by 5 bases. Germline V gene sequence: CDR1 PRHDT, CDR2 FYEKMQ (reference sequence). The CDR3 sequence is CASSPGGSGAYGYTF. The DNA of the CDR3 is TGTGCCAGCAGCCCAGGGGGCTCAGGGGCATATGGCTACACCTTC.

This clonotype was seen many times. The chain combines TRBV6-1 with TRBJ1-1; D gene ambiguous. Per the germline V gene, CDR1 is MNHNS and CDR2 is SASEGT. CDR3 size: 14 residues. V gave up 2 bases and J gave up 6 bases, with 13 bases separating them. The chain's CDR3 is CASSETGRYAEAFF. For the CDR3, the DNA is TGTGCCAGCAGTGAAACCGGGAGGTACGCTGAAGCTTTCTTT.

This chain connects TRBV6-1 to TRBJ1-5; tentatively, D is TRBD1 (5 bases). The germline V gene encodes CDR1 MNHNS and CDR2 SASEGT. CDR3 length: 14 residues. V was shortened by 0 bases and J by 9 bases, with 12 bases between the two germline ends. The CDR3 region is CASSEAGRAWPQHF. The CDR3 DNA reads TGTGCCAGCAGTGAAGCGGGCAGGGCGTGGCCCCAGCATTTT.

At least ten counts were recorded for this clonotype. In nucleotides, the CDR3 is TGTGCCAGCAGTGAGGGACAAATTAGCAATCAGCCCCAGCATTTT. Residues: CASSEGQISNQPQHF. The rearrangement joins TRBV2 to TRBJ1-5; perhaps TRBD1 as D (6 bases). The V gene's germline CDR1 is SNHLY and CDR2 FYNNEI. Trimming took off 3 bases at V and 0 bases at J, with 9 bases between the two ends. This CDR3 is 15 amino acids long. The full variable domain, its missing parts supplied by reference TRBV2 and TRBJ1-5, is EPEVTQTPSHQVTQMGQEVILRCVPISNHLYFYWYRQILGQKVEFLVSFYNNEISEKSEIFDDQFSVERPDGSNFTLKIRSTKLEDSAMYFCASSEGQISNQPQHFGDGTRLSIL.

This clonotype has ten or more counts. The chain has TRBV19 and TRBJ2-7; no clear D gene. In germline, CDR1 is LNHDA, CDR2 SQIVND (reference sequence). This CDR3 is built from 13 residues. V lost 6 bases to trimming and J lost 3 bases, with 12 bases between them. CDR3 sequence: CASSGPLGYEQYF. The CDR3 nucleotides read TGTGCCAGTAGCGGGCCGCTGGGCTACGAGCAGTACTTC.

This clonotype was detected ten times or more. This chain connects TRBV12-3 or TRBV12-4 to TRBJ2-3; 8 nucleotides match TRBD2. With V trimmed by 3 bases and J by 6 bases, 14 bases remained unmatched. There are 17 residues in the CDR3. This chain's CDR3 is CASSFHLSSGWGDTQYF. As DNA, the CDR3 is TGTGCCAGCAGTTTCCACCTCTCTAGCGGGTGGGGGGATACGCAGTATTTT.

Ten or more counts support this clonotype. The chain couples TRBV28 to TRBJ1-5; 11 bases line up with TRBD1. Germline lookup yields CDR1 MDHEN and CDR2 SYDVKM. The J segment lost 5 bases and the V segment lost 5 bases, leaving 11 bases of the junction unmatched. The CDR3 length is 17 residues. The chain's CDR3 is CASSRPRDRGGYQPQHF. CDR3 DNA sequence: TGTGCCAGCAGTCGTCCTAGGGACAGGGGGGGATATCAGCCCCAGCATTTT.

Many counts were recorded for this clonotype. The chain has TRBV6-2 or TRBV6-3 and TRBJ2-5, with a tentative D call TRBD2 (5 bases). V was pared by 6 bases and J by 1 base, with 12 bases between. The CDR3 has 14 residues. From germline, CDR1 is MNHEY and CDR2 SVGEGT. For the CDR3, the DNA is TGTGCCAGCAGCTCAGGACTGTCCCAAGAGACCCAGTACTTC. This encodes CASSSGLSQETQYF.

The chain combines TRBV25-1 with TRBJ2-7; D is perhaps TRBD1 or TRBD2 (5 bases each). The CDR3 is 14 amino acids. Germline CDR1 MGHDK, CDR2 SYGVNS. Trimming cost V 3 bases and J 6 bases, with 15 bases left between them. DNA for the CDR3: TGTGCCAGCAGTGAGAGGGGCGCAGGACCCGAGCAGTACTTC. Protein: CASSERGAGPEQYF.

The CDR3 bases are TGTGCCAGCAGCTTCATGACTAGCGGGATCCACGAGCAGTACTTC. This codes for CASSFMTSGIHEQYF. V is TRBV7-2 and J is TRBJ2-7; 11 bases fit TRBD2. The J segment lost 5 bases and the V segment lost 3 bases, leaving 6 bases of the junction unmatched. CDR3 size: 15 residues. Germline CDR1 reads SGHTA; CDR2 reads FQGNSA.

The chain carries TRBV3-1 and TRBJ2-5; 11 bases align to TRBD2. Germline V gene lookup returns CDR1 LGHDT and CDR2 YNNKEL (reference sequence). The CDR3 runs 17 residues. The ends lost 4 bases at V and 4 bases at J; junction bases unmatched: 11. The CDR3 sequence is CASSPLGLGLAGETQYF. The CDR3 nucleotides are TGTGCCAGCAGCCCCCTCGGACTCGGACTAGCGGGAGAGACCCAGTACTTC.